This T cell receptor (beta chain) was identified in a study of blood T cell repertoires in COVID-19. Study summary: Both acute and convalescent COVID-19 samples were obtained from the United States, Italy and Spain. Sources were T cells, B-cell-depleted T cells, or PBMCs; the material itself was cDNA or gDNA.

Study processing details: Reference gene primer amplification yielded estimated nucleated cell counts. Only in-frame clones appear in the TCRdb table, and some are missing; sequencing was by immunoSEQ multiplex PCR. The D gene and trimming were derived from the DNA, and the V and J assignments and clone size from that table. This sample has 290,000 or so clones, with roughly 85% found just once. The CDR3 consists of 18 residues. Trimming took 0 bases from V and 3 from J; bases not matched to a gene: 8. Germline CDR1 is SGDLS and CDR2 is YYNGEE. The sequence came from a man aged 45-60 years with active or convalescent COVID-19. The V call is TRBV9, the J call TRBJ2-2; 10 nucleotides agree with TRBD2. The sequencing input was peripheral blood. The CDR3 region is CASSVVLPSGRYTGELFF. CDR3 in DNA: TGTGCCAGCAGCGTAGTACTGCCTAGCGGGAGATACACCGGGGAGCTGTTTTTT. The entire variable domain, with the rest obtained from reference TRBV9 and TRBJ2-2, is as follows: DSGVTQTPKHLITATGQRVTLRCSPRSGDLSVYWYQQSLDQGLQFLIQYYNGEERAKGNILERFSAQQFPDLHSELNLSSLELGDSALYFCASSVVLPSGRYTGELFFGEGSRLTVL.